These T cell receptor beta chains were read from a single sample in a study of cytomegalovirus exposure and HLA in healthy donors. Method: immunoSEQ multiplex PCR; TCRdb's copy keeps in-frame clones and lacks some. The sample contains around 150,000 clones, around 72% of which appear only once. Source material: PBMCs. The origin of the receptors is a man in his forties or fifties in good health and CMV-seronegative. Each CDR3 is given with its conserved first and last residue. D genes are given only for firm matches. Size is stated for part of the rows, as once, few or many counts, or as a class when the clone is expanded.

v_gene	d_gene	j_gene	abundance	len	CDR3aa	CDR3nt
TRBV5-1	NA	TRBJ1-2	few	13	CASQTVPNYGYTF	TGCGCCAGTCAGACAGTCCCTAACTATGGCTACACCTTC
TRBV21-1	NA	TRBJ1-3	NA	15	CASSKAGDRRNTIYF	TGTGCCAGCAGCAAAGCCGGGGACAGGAGGAACACCATATATTTT
TRBV7-2	TRBD1	TRBJ2-7	few	14	CASRPQGDRDEQYF	TGTGCCAGCAGACCCCAGGGGGATCGGGACGAGCAGTACTTC
TRBV15	NA	TRBJ1-2	NA	17	CATSRDTARVQRYGYTF	TGTGCCACCAGCAGAGATACCGCCAGGGTACAACGCTATGGCTACACCTTC
TRBV10-3	TRBD1	TRBJ2-5	once	15	CAISLRDSQLETQYF	TGTGCCATCAGCCTCCGGGACAGCCAATTGGAGACCCAGTACTTC
TRBV11-3	TRBD2	TRBJ2-1	NA	13	CASSGGGADEQFF	TGTGCCAGCAGCGGCGGGGGGGCCGATGAGCAGTTCTTC
TRBV7-9	TRBD2	TRBJ2-4	once	15	CASSLGTSGKNIQYF	TGTGCCAGCAGCTTAGGGACTAGCGGCAAAAACATTCAGTACTTC
TRBV2	TRBD2	TRBJ2-3	NA	16	CASKRTSGGAVDTQYF	TGTGCCAGCAAGAGGACTAGCGGGGGGGCCGTAGATACGCAGTATTTT
TRBV10-1	TRBD1	TRBJ1-1	NA	13	CASQDREDTEAFF	TGCGCCAGTCAGGACAGGGAGGACACTGAAGCTTTCTTT
TRBV5-1	NA	TRBJ2-3	NA	16	CASSSRDRWGTDTQYF	TGCGCCAGCAGCTCGCGAGACAGGTGGGGCACAGATACGCAGTATTTT